The clone carrying this T cell receptor (beta chain) was detected a few times. What it binds is not known. This specimen belongs to a study of T cell repertoires in cytomegalovirus infection. Across the study: Shared public TCR beta signatures pointed to both CMV infection and a matching HLA type. General study points: Dominant in the ex vivo response were TCR beta clonotypes restricted by HLA-C and specific for CMV. The study identified carriers of CMV plus the relevant HLA from cumulative public TCR beta family frequency.

TCRdb recomputed calls from the reads with MiXCR, one row per CDR3 protein. The sample records 130,000 or so distinct CDR3 sequences, about 6% being singletons. The CDR3 covers 14 residues. Germline lookup yields CDR1 SGHVS and CDR2 FQNEAQ. V shed 4 bases, J shed 10 bases, and the junction held 11 bases outside the gene matches. The sequencing sample was made of PBMCs. The TCR was taken from a human donor in good health (CMV status not recorded). Some clones in this sample may be carry-over from other donors' samples. J is TRBJ1-2 and V is TRBV7-8; TRBD1 aligns across 8 bases. For the CDR3, the DNA is TGTGCCAGCAGCTCCTTACAGGGGGTGTCTGACTACACCTTC. As protein: CASSSLQGVSDYTF.